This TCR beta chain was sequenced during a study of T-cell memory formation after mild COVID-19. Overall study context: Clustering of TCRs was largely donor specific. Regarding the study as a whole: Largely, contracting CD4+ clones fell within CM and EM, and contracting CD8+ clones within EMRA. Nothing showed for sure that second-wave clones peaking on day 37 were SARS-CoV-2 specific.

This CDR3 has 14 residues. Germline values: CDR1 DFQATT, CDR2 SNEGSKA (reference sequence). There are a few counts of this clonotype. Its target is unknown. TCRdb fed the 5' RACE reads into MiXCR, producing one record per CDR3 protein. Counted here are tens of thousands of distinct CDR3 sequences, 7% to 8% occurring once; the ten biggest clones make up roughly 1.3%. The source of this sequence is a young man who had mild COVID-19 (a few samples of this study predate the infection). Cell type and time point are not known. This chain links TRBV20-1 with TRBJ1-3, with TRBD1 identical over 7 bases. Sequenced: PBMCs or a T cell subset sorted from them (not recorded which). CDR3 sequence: CSGRLTGRGNTIYF. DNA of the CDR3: TGCAGCGGCCGCCTCACTGGCAGGGGGAACACCATATATTTT.